This TCR beta chain was obtained from a study of blood T cell repertoires in COVID-19. In the study overall: The United States, Italy and Spain were the sources of the acute and convalescent COVID-19 samples. T cells, B-cell-depleted T cells, or PBMCs supplied cDNA or gDNA.

In the authors' workflow: Nucleated cell counts were estimated from reference gene primer amplification. Clones were read by immunoSEQ multiplex PCR, and TCRdb kept only the in-frame ones, dropping some. The V and J calls and clone size are taken from that table; D and trimming were inferred from the DNA. Of over 250,000 clones listed, over 80% are singletons. From germline, CDR1 is MNHNY and CDR2 SVGAGI (reference sequence). After removal of 5 bases from V and 2 bases from J, the junction contained 11 bases not matched to a gene. The CDR3 runs to 18 residues. This clone appeared a few times. The sequenced sample was peripheral blood. The chain links TRBV6-6 to TRBJ2-7; the match to TRBD2 covers 14 bases. The receptor's source is a woman in her forties who had recovered from COVID-19. This chain's CDR3 is CASSQLGLAGEGAYEQYF. The CDR3 DNA reads as TGTGCCAGCAGTCAACTGGGACTAGCGGGGGAAGGAGCCTACGAGCAGTACTTC.